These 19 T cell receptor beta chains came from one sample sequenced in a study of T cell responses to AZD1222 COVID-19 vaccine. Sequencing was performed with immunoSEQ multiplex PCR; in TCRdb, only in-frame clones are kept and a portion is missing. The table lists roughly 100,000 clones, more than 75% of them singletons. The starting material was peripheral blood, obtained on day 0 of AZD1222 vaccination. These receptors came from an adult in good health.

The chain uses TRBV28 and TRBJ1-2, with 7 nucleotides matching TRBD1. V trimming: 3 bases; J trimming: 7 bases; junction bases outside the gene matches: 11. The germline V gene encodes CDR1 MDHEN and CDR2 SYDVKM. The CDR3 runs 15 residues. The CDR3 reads CASSFGRQGEGGYTF. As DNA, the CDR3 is TGTGCCAGCAGTTTCGGGAGACAGGGTGAAGGTGGCTACACCTTC.

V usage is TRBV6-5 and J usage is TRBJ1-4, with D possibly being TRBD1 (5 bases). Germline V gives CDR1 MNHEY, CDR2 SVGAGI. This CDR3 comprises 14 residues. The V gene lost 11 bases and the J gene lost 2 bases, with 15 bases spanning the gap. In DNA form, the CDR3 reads TGTGCCGTTCTTGGGGGTTCCACTAATGAAAAACTGTTTTTT. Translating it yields CAVLGGSTNEKLFF.

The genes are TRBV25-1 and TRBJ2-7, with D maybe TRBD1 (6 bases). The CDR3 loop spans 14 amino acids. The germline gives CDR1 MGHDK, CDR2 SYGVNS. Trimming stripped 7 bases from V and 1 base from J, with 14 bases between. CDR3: CASTGEIGSYEQYF. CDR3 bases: TGTGCCAGCACAGGGGAAATAGGGTCCTACGAGCAGTACTTC.

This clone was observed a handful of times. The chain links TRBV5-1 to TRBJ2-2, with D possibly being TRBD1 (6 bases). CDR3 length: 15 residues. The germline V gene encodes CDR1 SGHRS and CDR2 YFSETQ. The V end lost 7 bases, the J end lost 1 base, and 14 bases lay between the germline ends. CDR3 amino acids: CASHLPGQNTGELFF. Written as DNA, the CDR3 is TGCGCCAGCCATCTCCCGGGACAGAACACCGGGGAGCTGTTTTTT.

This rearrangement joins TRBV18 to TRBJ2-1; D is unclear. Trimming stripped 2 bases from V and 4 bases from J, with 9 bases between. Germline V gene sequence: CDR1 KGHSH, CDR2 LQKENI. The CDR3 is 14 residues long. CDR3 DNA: TGTGCCAGCTCACCATCGTCAGGTTACAATGAGCAGTTCTTC. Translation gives CASSPSSGYNEQFF.

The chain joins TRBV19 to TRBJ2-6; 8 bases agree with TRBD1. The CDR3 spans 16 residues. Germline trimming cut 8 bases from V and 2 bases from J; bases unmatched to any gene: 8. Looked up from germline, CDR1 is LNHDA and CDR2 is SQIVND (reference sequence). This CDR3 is CASGRQGAAGANVLTF. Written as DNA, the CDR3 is TGTGCCAGTGGGAGGCAGGGGGCTGCTGGGGCCAACGTCCTGACTTTC.

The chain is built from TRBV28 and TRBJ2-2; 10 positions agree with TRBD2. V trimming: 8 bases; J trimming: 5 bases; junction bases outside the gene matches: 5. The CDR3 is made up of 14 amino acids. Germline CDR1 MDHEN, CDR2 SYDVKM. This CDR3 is CASASGSRTGELFF. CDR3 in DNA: TGTGCCAGCGCTAGCGGGAGTCGGACCGGGGAGCTGTTTTTT.

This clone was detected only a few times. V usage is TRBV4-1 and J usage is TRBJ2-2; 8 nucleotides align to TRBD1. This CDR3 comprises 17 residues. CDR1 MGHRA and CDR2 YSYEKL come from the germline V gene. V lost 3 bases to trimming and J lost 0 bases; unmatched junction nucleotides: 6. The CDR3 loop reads CASSHPWDRTNTGELFF. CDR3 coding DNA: TGCGCCAGCAGCCACCCTTGGGACAGGACGAACACCGGGGAGCTGTTTTTT.

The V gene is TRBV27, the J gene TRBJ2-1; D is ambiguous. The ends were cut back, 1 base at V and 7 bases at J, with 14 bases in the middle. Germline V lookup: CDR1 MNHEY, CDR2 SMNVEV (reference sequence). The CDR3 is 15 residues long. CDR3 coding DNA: TGTGCCAGCAGTTTATTCCCCCCCTACGGAAATGAGCAGTTCTTC. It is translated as CASSLFPPYGNEQFF.

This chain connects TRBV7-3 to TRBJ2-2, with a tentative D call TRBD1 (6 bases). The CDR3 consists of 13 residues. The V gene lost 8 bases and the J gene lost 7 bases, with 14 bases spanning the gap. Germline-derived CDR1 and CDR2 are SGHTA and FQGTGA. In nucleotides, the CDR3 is TGTGCCAGCCGTGTGGGGGCAAGCGGGGAGCTGTTTTTT. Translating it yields CASRVGASGELFF.

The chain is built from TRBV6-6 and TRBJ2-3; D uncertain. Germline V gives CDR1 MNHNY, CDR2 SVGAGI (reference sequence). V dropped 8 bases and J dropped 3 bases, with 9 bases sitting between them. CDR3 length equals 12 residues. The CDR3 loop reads CASSESTDTQYF. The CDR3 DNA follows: TGTGCCAGCTCGGAGAGTACAGATACGCAGTATTTT.

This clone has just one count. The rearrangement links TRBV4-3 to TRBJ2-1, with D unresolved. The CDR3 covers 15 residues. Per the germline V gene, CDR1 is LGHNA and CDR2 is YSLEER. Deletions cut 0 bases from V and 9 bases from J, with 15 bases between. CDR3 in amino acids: CASSQDFRIGAEQFF. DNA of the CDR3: TGCGCCAGCAGCCAAGACTTCCGAATCGGCGCTGAGCAGTTCTTC.

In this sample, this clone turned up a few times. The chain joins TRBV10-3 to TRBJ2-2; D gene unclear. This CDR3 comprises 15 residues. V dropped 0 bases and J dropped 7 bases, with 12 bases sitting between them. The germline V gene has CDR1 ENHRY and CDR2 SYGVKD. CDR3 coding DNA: TGTGCCATCAGTGAGTCGAATAGTTTGGGCGGGGAGCTGTTTTTT. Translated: CAISESNSLGGELFF.

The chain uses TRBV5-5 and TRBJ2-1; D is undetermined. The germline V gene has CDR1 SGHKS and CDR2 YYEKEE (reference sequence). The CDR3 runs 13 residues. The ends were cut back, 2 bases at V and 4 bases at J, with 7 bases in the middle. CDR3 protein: CASSLAIYNEQFF. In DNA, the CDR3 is TGTGCCAGCAGCTTAGCGATATACAATGAGCAGTTCTTC. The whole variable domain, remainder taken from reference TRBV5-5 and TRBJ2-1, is DAGVTQSPTHLIKTRGQQVTLRCSPISGHKSVSWYQQVLGQGPQFIFQYYEKEERGRGNFPDRFSARQFPNYSSELNVNALLLGDSALYLCASSLAIYNEQFFGPGTRLTVL.

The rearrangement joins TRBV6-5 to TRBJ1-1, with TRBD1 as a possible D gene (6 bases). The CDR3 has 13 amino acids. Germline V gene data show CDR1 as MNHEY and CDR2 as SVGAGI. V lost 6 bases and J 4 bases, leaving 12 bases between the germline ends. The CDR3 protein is CASSTQGSTEAFF. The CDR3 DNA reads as TGTGCCAGCAGCACACAGGGTAGCACTGAAGCTTTCTTT.

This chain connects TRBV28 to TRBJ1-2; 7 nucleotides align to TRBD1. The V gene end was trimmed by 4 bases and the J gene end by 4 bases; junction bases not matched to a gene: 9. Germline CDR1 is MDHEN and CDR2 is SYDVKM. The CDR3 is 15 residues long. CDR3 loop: CASSSTLTGAYGYTF. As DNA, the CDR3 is TGTGCCAGCAGTTCCACCCTTACAGGGGCCTATGGCTACACCTTC.

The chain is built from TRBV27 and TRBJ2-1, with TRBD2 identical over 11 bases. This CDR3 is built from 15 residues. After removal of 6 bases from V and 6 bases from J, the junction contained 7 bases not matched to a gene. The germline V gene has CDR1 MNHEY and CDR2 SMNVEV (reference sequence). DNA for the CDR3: TGTGCCAGCAGGACCGGGACTAGCGGACTCAATGAGCAGTTCTTC. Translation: CASRTGTSGLNEQFF.

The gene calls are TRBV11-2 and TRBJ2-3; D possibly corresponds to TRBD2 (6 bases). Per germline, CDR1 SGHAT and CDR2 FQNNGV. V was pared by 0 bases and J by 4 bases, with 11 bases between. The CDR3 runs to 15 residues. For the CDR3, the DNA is TGTGCCAGCAGCTTAGAGGGGGGAAATGCAGATACGCAGTATTTT. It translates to CASSLEGGNADTQYF. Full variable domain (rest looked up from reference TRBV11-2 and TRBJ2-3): EAGVAQSPRYKIIEKRQSVAFWCNPISGHATLYWYQQILGQGPKLLIQFQNNGVVDDSQLPKDRFSAERLKGVDSTLKIQPAKLEDSAVYLCASSLEGGNADTQYFGPGTRLTVL.

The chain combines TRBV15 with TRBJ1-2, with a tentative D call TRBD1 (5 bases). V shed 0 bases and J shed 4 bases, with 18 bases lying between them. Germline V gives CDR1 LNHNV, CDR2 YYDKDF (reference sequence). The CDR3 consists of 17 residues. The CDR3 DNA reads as TGTGCCACCAGCAGAGATAGAACAGGAGGTACTCTCTATGGCTACACCTTC. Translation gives CATSRDRTGGTLYGYTF.